This TCR beta chain derives from a study of T cells in women clearing cervical HPV infection. About the study: Controls gave blood once infection was undetectable; cases at lesion identification. Study outcomes and limitations: T-cell numbers per sample were unknown and may explain richness differences. CIN3+ cases had significantly higher TCR repertoire richness than controls, but evenness did not differ.

Libraries were prepared by immunoSEQ multiplex PCR; TCRdb keeps only in-frame clonotypes and omits some of them. Recorded for this sample: tens of thousands of clones. Looked up from germline, CDR1 is ENHRY and CDR2 is SYGVKD. The germline V and J ends were trimmed by 5 bases and 0 bases, with 11 bases remaining between them. CDR3 length equals 14 residues. As regards this clone: What it binds is not known. Coverage ceases 3 residues before the CDR3 finishes, and the germline J gene fills in the end.

MY09/MY11 PCR detected cervical HPV DNA; dot-blot assigned genotypes. This clonotype originated in a woman aged 18 to 69 with a cervical HPV16 infection that either progressed to CIN3+ or cleared (not recorded which). This chain connects TRBV10-3 to TRBJ2-7; TRBD1 is a possible D gene (6 bases). Input material: blood buffy coat. Partial CDR3 DNA: TGTGCCATCAGTCCGGGACACCGCTCCTACGAG. Its protein is CAISPGHRSYE. The complete CDR3 reads CAISPGHRSYEQYF.